This TCR beta chain was sequenced for a study of tumor and adjacent non-tumor tissue in lung cancer. Study summary: Each sample yielded a few million productive TCRbeta reads on average. Points from the study as a whole: Tumor repertoires had a smaller top 100 clone share than normal lung. Shorter survival was associated with higher TCR diversity in tumors. Significantly higher TCR diversity was found in tumor than normal lung.

This sample's RNA came from whole unsorted tissue. Distant lung tissue was collected more than 3 cm away from the tumor edge. The V end was cut by 6 bases, the J end by 7 bases, with 21 bases between. The CDR3 sequence is 15 residues long. Germline V gene data show CDR1 as MNHNS and CDR2 as SASEGT. Remarks on this clonotype: The antigen remains unidentified.

The library came from three nested PCR rounds adapted from ARM-PCR protocols. TCRdb reanalysed the multiplex PCR reads using MiXCR and keeps one entry per CDR3 protein. There are 110,000 or so distinct CDR3 sequences in the sample; over 55% occur only once, and around 19% lies in the top ten. The TCR was taken from a man aged 55 to 70 with non-small cell lung cancer. The chain recombines TRBV6-1 with TRBJ1-2, with a possible D match to TRBD1 (6 bases). Source material: distant non-tumor lung tissue. The CDR3 sequence is CASRNRVTKESGYTF. The DNA for the CDR3 is TGTGCCAGCAGAAACAGGGTCACCAAGGAAAGTGGCTACACCTTC.